This T cell receptor (beta chain) was captured in a study of OX40 agonist ivuxolimab in advanced cancers. Profiling relied on immunoSEQ multiplex PCR, and the TCRdb table lists in-frame clones only, not all of them. This table holds over 30,000 clones, roughly 82% found once. The J segment lost 3 bases and the V segment lost 5 bases, leaving 5 bases of the junction unmatched. The CDR3 is 13 amino acids. The V gene's germline CDR1 is GTSNPN and CDR2 SVGIG (reference sequence). This clonotype was sampled from an adult with an advanced solid tumor such as melanoma, head and neck, liver or kidney cancer. The specimen was CD4+ or CD8+ T cells sorted from blood, collected in a trial of the OX40 agonist ivuxolimab. The V and J genes are TRBV30 and TRBJ2-7; 9 bases agree with TRBD2. The CDR3 region is CAWSSGADYEQYF. CDR3 sequence (DNA): TGTGCCTGGTCTAGCGGGGCTGACTACGAGCAGTACTTC.